This T cell receptor beta chain was recovered during a study of control samples from healthy donors and cancer patients. The CDR3 covers 13 residues. CDR1 and CDR2 (germline): GTSNPN, SVGIG (reference sequence). V was clipped by 3 bases and J by 3 bases, with 9 bases between them. Produced via immunoSEQ multiplex PCR; TCRdb's table is partial and in-frame only. The table lists tens of thousands of clones, over 65% of them singletons. V and J are TRBV30 and TRBJ2-1; D might be TRBD2 (6 bases). The specimen was blood. This clonotype originated in a man between 60 and 70 years old in good health. CDR3 DNA: TGTGCCTGGAGCATGACTAGCTACAATGAGCAGTTCTTC. Translated: CAWSMTSYNEQFF. The whole variable domain, remainder taken from reference TRBV30 and TRBJ2-1, is SQTIHQWPATLVQPVGSPLSLECTVEGTSNPNLYWYRQAAGRGLQLLFYSVGIGQISSEVPQNLSASRPQDRQFILSSKKLLLSDSGFYLCAWSMTSYNEQFFGPGTRLTVL.